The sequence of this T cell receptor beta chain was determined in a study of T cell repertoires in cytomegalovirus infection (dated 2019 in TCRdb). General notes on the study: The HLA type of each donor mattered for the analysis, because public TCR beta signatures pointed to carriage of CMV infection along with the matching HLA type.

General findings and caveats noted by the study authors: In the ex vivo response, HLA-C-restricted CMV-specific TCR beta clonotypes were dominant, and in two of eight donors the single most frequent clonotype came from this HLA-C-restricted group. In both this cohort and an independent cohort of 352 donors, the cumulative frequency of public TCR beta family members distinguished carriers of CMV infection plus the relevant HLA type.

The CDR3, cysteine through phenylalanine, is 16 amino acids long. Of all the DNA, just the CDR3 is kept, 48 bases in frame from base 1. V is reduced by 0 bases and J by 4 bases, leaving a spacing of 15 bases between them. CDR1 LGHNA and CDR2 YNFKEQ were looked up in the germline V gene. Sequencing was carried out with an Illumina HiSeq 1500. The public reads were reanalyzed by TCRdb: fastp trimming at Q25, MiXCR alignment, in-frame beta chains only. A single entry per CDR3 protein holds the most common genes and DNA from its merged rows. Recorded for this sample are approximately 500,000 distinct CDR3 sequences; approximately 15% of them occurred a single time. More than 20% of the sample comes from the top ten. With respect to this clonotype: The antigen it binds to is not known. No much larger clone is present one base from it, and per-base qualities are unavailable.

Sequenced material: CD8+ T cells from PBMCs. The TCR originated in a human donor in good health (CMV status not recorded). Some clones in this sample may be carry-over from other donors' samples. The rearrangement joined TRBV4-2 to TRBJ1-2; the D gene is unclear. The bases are TGTGCCAGCAGCCAAGACGAATTCGTGATGGGCTATGGCTACACCTTC. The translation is CASSQDEFVMGYGYTF.